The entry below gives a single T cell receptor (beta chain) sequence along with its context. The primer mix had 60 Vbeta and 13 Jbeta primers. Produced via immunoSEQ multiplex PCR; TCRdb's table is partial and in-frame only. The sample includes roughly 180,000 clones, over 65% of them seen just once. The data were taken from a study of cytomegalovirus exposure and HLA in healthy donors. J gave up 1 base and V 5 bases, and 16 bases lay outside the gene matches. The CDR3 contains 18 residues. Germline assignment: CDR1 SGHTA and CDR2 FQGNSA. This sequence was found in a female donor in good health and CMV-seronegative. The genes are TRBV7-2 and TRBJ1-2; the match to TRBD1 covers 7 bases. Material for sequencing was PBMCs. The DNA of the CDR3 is TGTGCCAGCAGCCGACTCCGGGACAGTGATAAGTATAACTATGGCTACACCTTC. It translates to CASSRLRDSDKYNYGYTF.